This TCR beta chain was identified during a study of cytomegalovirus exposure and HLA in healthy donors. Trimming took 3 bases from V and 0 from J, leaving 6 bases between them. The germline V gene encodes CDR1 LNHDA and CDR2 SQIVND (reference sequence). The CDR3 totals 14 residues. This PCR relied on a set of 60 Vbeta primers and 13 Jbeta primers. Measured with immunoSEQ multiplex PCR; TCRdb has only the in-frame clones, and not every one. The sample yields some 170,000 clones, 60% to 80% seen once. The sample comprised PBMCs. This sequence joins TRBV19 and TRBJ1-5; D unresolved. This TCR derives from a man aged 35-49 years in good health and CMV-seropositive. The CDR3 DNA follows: TGTGCCAGTAGTATCGCGAATAGCAATCAGCCCCAGCATTTT. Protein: CASSIANSNQPQHF.